This TCR beta chain was recovered during a study of blood T cell repertoires in COVID-19. Study as a whole: Collection of acute and convalescent COVID-19 samples took place in the United States, Italy and Spain.

Profiled with immunoSEQ multiplex PCR; TCRdb holds only in-frame clones, not every one. The repertoire holds around 20,000 clones, with around 90% as singletons. Germline CDR1 reads SGHRS; CDR2 reads YFSETQ. Trimming shortened V by 0 bases and J by 0 bases, and 3 bases separated the two germline ends. The CDR3 covers 14 residues. The sample comprised peripheral blood. This TCR was recovered from a human donor in a cohort sampled during active COVID-19. The donor label of this sample is uncertain. The rearrangement links TRBV5-1 to TRBJ2-2, with D hard to call. The CDR3 spells CASSLGANTGELFF. DNA for the CDR3: TGCGCCAGCAGCTTGGGCGCGAACACCGGGGAGCTGTTTTTT.